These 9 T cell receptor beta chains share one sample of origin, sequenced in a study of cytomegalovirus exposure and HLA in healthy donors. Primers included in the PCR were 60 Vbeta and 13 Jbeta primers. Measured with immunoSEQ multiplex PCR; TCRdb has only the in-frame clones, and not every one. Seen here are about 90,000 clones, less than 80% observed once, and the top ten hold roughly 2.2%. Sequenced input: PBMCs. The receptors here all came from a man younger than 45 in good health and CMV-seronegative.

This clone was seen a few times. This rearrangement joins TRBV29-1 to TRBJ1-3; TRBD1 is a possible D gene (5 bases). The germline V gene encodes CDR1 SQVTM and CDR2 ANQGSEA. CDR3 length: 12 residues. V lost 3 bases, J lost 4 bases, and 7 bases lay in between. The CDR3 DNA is TGCAGCGTTGAGCGGGGCGGAAACACCATATATTTT. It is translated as CSVERGGNTIYF.

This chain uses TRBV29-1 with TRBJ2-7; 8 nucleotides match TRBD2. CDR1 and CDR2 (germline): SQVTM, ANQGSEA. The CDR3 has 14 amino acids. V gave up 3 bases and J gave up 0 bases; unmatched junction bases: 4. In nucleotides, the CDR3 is TGCAGCGTTGAGGCTAGCGGGCCCTCCTACGAGCAGTACTTC. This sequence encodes CSVEASGPSYEQYF.

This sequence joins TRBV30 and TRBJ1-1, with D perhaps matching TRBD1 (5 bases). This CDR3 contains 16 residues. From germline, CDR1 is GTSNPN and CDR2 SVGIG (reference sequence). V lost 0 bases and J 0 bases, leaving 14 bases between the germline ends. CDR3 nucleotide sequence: TGTGCCTGGAGTGTAGGTTCTTGGGGCTTGAACACTGAAGCTTTCTTT. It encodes CAWSVGSWGLNTEAFF.

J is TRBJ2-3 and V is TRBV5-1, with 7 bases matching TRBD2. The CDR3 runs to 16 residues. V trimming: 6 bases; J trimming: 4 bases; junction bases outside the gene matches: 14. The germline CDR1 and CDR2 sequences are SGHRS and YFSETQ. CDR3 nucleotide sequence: TGCGCCAGCACCCTAAGCGGGGTCGGGCAGGCAGATACGCAGTATTTT. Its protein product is CASTLSGVGQADTQYF.

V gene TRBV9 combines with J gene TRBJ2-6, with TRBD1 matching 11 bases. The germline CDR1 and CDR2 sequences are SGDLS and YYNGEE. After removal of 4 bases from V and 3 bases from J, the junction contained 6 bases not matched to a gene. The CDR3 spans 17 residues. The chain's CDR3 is CASSPGTGGGGANVLTF. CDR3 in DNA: TGTGCCAGCAGCCCCGGGACAGGGGGGGGTGGGGCCAACGTCCTGACTTTC.

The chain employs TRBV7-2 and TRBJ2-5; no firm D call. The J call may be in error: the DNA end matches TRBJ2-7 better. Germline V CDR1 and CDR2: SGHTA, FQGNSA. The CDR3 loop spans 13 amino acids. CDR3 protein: CASSLRWLGEQYF. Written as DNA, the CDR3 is TGTGCCAGCAGCCTGCGGTGGCTAGGCGAGCAGTACTTC.

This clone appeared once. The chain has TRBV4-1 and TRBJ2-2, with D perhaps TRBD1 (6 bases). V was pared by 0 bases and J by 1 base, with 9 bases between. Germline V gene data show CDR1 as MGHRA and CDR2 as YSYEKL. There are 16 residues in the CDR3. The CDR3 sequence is CASSQDKDRNTGELFF. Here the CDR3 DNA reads TGCGCCAGCAGCCAAGACAAGGACAGGAACACCGGGGAGCTGTTTTTT.

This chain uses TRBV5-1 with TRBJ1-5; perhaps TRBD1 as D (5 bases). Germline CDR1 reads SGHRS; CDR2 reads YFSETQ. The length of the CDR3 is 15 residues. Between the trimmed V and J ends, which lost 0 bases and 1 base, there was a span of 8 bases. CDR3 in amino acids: CASSLEGSSNQPQHF. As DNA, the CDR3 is TGCGCCAGCAGCTTGGAGGGGTCCAGCAATCAGCCCCAGCATTTT.

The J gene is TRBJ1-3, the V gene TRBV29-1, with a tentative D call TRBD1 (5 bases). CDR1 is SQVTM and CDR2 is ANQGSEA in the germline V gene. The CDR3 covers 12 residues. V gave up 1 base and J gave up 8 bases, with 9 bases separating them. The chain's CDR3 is CSVEVTGDTIYF. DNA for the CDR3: TGCAGCGTTGAAGTAACGGGGGACACCATATATTTT. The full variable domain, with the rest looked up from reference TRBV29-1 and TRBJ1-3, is SAVISQKPSRDICQRGTSLTIQCQVDSQVTMMFWYRQQPGQSLTLIATANQGSEATYESGFVIDKFPISRPNLTFSTLTVSNMSPEDSSIYLCSVEVTGDTIYFGEGSWLTVV.